A single sample gave rise to the 27 T cell receptor beta chains below, sequenced in a study of cytomegalovirus exposure and HLA in healthy donors. Primers included in the PCR were 60 Vbeta and 13 Jbeta primers. Clones were read by immunoSEQ multiplex PCR, and TCRdb kept only the in-frame ones, dropping some. Seen here are approximately 200,000 clones, roughly four fifths observed once, and the top ten hold 0.2% to 0.25%. Source material: PBMCs. Receptors were obtained from a girl aged 2 to 10 in good health and CMV-seronegative.

The chain combines TRBV19 with TRBJ1-4; 7 bases are a match to TRBD1. The CDR3 is 14 amino acids. CDR1 LNHDA and CDR2 SQIVND come from the germline V gene (reference sequence). V gave up 8 bases and J gave up 8 bases; unmatched junction bases: 11. The CDR3 nucleotides are TGTGCCAGTCAAAGTTTCTCCAGGGGGGAAAAACTGTTTTTT. Its translation: CASQSFSRGEKLFF.

This chain connects TRBV7-2 to TRBJ1-5; 7 bases match TRBD1. Per the germline V gene, CDR1 is SGHTA and CDR2 is FQGNSA. This CDR3 spans 14 amino acids. V gave up 5 bases and J gave up 4 bases; unmatched junction bases: 5. This CDR3 is CASSRQGGNQPQHF. In DNA, the CDR3 is TGTGCCAGCAGCCGACAGGGTGGAAATCAGCCCCAGCATTTT.

The DNA of the CDR3 is TGCGCCAGCAGCACCGGTAATAGCGGGGGGGCTGGGGCCAACGTCCTGACTTTC. Translated, it gives CASSTGNSGGAGANVLTF. The chain couples TRBV5-1 to TRBJ2-6; 11 bases are shared with TRBD2. With 4 bases clipped from V and 2 bases from J, the junction kept 8 bases outside the gene matches. Looked up from germline, CDR1 is SGHRS and CDR2 is YFSETQ. The CDR3 extends over 18 amino acids.

The rearrangement joins TRBV4-1 to TRBJ2-7; D might be TRBD2 (6 bases). Germline CDR1 MGHRA, CDR2 YSYEKL. V was pared by 3 bases and J by 2 bases, with 14 bases between. This CDR3 region has 15 residues. CDR3 region: CASSHLLAGPYEQYF. CDR3 DNA: TGCGCCAGCAGCCACCTACTAGCAGGGCCCTACGAGCAGTACTTC.

The chain links TRBV5-6 to TRBJ2-7; possibly TRBD1 for D (6 bases). Germline loops: CDR1 SGHDT, CDR2 YYEEEE. This CDR3 has 15 amino acids. V gave up 0 bases and J gave up 4 bases, with 14 bases separating them. CDR3 coding DNA: TGTGCCAGCAGCTTGGATGTCGAGGGGGAGTACGAGCAGTACTTC. Translating it yields CASSLDVEGEYEQYF. The variable domain in full, completed from reference TRBV5-6 and TRBJ2-7, reads DAGVTQSPTHLIKTRGQQVTLRCSPKSGHDTVSWYQQALGQGPQFIFQYYEEEERQRGNFPDRFSGHQFPNYSSELNVNALLLGDSALYLCASSLDVEGEYEQYFGPGTRLTVT.

The chain has TRBV5-1 and TRBJ2-5; D is uncertain. Germline V gene lookup returns CDR1 SGHRS and CDR2 YFSETQ. V was pared by 1 base and J by 4 bases, with 5 bases between. CDR3 length: 12 amino acids. The DNA for the CDR3 is TGCGCCAGCAGCTTGCTATCAGAGACCCAGTACTTC. Translating it yields CASSLLSETQYF.

The rearrangement links TRBV2 to TRBJ2-6; the D gene is possibly TRBD2 (5 bases). Looked up from germline, CDR1 is SNHLY and CDR2 is FYNNEI. The ends were cut back, 6 bases at V and 0 bases at J, with 9 bases in the middle. The CDR3 sequence is 15 residues long. The CDR3 loop is CASSERLSGANVLTF. The CDR3 nucleotides read TGTGCCAGCAGCGAGCGGCTCTCTGGGGCCAACGTCCTGACTTTC.

V gene TRBV14 combines with J gene TRBJ2-7; D gene ambiguous. The germline V and J ends were trimmed by 0 bases and 0 bases, with 6 bases remaining between them. The CDR3 covers 14 residues. Germline V lookup: CDR1 SGHDN, CDR2 FVKESK. The CDR3 is CASSQDLSSYEQYF. CDR3 bases: TGTGCCAGCAGCCAAGATCTATCCTCCTACGAGCAGTACTTC.

This chain connects TRBV10-3 to TRBJ2-3, with 10 bases fitting TRBD2. The V segment lost 2 bases and the J segment 2 bases; nucleotides outside the gene matches: 7. The length of the CDR3 is 17 residues. CDR1 and CDR2 from the germline V gene are ENHRY and SYGVKD. CDR3 nucleotide sequence: TGTGCCATCAGTGAGGGGCCTAGCGGGGGCTACACAGATACGCAGTATTTT. This codes for CAISEGPSGGYTDTQYF.

This clone was observed a handful of times. The chain combines TRBV7-9 with TRBJ2-2; unclear D gene. CDR1 is SEHNR, CDR2 FQNEAQ, per germline (reference sequence). The CDR3 is 14 residues long. V was shortened by 2 bases and J by 5 bases, with 9 bases between the two germline ends. The CDR3: CASSLSLGTGELFF. The DNA of the CDR3 is TGTGCCAGCAGCTTATCTCTCGGGACCGGGGAGCTGTTTTTT.

The chain employs TRBV18 and TRBJ2-7; TRBD1 matches 12 bases. The germline CDR1 and CDR2 sequences are KGHSH and LQKENI. CDR3 length: 16 residues. With 3 bases clipped from V and 6 bases from J, the junction kept 9 bases outside the gene matches. In DNA, the CDR3 is TGTGCCAGCTCACCCCAGACCGGGACAGGGGGCGGCGAGCAGTACTTC. It yields the protein CASSPQTGTGGGEQYF.

The genes are TRBV7-3 and TRBJ2-5; unclear D gene. The V end lost 0 bases, the J end lost 1 base, and 9 bases lay between the germline ends. The CDR3 length is 15 residues. The germline gives CDR1 SGHTA, CDR2 FQGTGA. CDR3 bases: TGTGCCAGCAGCTTAACGGCTAGTTCCCAAGAGACCCAGTACTTC. Translation gives CASSLTASSQETQYF.

This chain links TRBV29-1 with TRBJ1-1, with TRBD1 matching 8 bases. Germline V gene data show CDR1 as SQVTM and CDR2 as ANQGSEA. The CDR3 length is 13 residues. Trimming at V came to 6 bases and at J to 2 bases, leaving 5 bases not matched to a gene. As DNA, the CDR3 is TGCAGCGTCCGGACAGGGCCAAACACTGAAGCTTTCTTT. It specifies CSVRTGPNTEAFF.

The chain joins TRBV29-1 to TRBJ2-1; D not resolved. This CDR3 is 11 amino acids long. Germline values: CDR1 SQVTM, CDR2 ANQGSEA. Trimming pared 4 bases from V and 5 bases from J, leaving 6 bases between. The CDR3 loop is CSVGFNNEQFF. CDR3 DNA sequence: TGCAGCGTTGGTTTTAACAATGAGCAGTTCTTC.

V is TRBV6-5 and J is TRBJ2-5; perhaps TRBD2 as D (5 bases). The germline gives CDR1 MNHEY, CDR2 SVGAGI. V lost 6 bases and J 4 bases, leaving 12 bases between the germline ends. The CDR3 covers 13 residues. The chain's CDR3 is CASRPPGVETQYF. CDR3 coding DNA: TGTGCCAGCAGACCCCCCGGGGTAGAGACCCAGTACTTC.

V usage is TRBV7-9 and J usage is TRBJ2-2; the match to TRBD2 covers 7 bases. The CDR3 totals 15 residues. The V gene's germline CDR1 is SEHNR and CDR2 FQNEAQ (reference sequence). After removal of 0 bases from V and 4 bases from J, the junction contained 2 bases not matched to a gene. The CDR3 DNA reads TGTGCCAGCAGCTTAGCGGGAGGGCCCACCGGGGAGCTGTTTTTT. It translates to CASSLAGGPTGELFF.

This chain connects TRBV7-2 to TRBJ2-6; D remains ambiguous. The CDR3 has 15 amino acids. Per germline, CDR1 SGHTA and CDR2 FQGNSA. The germline V and J ends were trimmed by 0 bases and 4 bases, with 7 bases remaining between them. The CDR3 is CASSLAVTGANVLTF. In nucleotides, the CDR3 is TGTGCCAGCAGCTTAGCGGTAACAGGGGCCAACGTCCTGACTTTC. The full variable domain, rest sourced from reference TRBV7-2 and TRBJ2-6, is GAGVSQSPSNKVTEKGKDVELRCDPISGHTALYWYRQSLGQGLEFLIYFQGNSAPDKSGLPSDRFSAERTGGSVSTLTIQRTQQEDSAVYLCASSLAVTGANVLTFGAGSRLTVL.

The chain has TRBV7-2 and TRBJ1-2, with TRBD1 identical over 9 bases. Germline V CDR1 and CDR2: SGHTA, FQGNSA. V lost 3 bases and J lost 1; bases outside the gene matches: 3. This CDR3 has 15 amino acids. CDR3 sequence reads: CASSFGDRVNYGYTF. The CDR3 nucleotides are TGTGCCAGCAGCTTTGGGGACAGGGTTAACTATGGCTACACCTTC.

This clone was observed once. The chain carries TRBV7-9 and TRBJ1-5, with TRBD1 as a possible D gene (6 bases). This CDR3 region has 15 residues. V was clipped by 5 bases and J by 8 bases, with 19 bases between them. Germline V gene lookup returns CDR1 SEHNR and CDR2 FQNEAQ (reference sequence). The CDR3 sequence is CASSPSLRGSEPQHF. Here the CDR3 DNA reads TGTGCCAGCAGCCCCAGCCTCAGGGGCTCGGAGCCCCAGCATTTT.

The chain has TRBV6-6 and TRBJ2-7, with no clear D. Germline-derived CDR1 and CDR2 are MNHNY and SVGAGI (reference sequence). V lost 2 bases to trimming and J lost 5 bases, with 16 bases between them. This CDR3 has 15 amino acids. CDR3 bases: TGTGCCAGCAGTTACAGTGAGTACTACTCGAACGAGCAGTACTTC. This encodes CASSYSEYYSNEQYF.

The genes are TRBV6-1 and TRBJ2-7; D possibly corresponds to TRBD1 (5 bases). The V gene lost 0 bases and the J gene lost 1 base, with 13 bases spanning the gap. The CDR3 runs to 16 residues. Germline CDR1 reads MNHNS; CDR2 reads SASEGT. CDR3 protein: CASSEAPGHRSYEQYF. In DNA form, the CDR3 reads TGTGCCAGCAGTGAAGCGCCAGGGCACAGGTCCTACGAGCAGTACTTC.

CDR3 sequence reads: CALSIFRQAGGYTF. The CDR3, as DNA: TGTGCCCTTTCCATCTTCCGACAGGCAGGAGGCTACACCTTC. The gene calls are TRBV7-2 and TRBJ1-2; D may be TRBD1 (6 bases). V was shortened by 11 bases and J by 8 bases, with 24 bases between the two germline ends. The CDR3 extends over 14 amino acids. The germline V gene encodes CDR1 SGHTA and CDR2 FQGNSA. The full variable domain, with the rest looked up from reference TRBV7-2 and TRBJ1-2, is GAGVSQSPSNKVTEKGKDVELRCDPISGHTALYWYRQSLGQGLEFLIYFQGNSAPDKSGLPSDRFSAERTGGSVSTLTIQRTQQEDSAVYLCALSIFRQAGGYTFGSGTRLTVV.

The J gene is TRBJ1-5, the V gene TRBV19, with D tentatively TRBD1 (5 bases). With 3 bases removed from V and 2 bases from J, the gap between germline ends came to 17 bases. The CDR3 extends over 17 amino acids. Germline values: CDR1 LNHDA, CDR2 SQIVND (reference sequence). In nucleotides, the CDR3 is TGTGCCAGTAGTATTTCTGGGGTGGGGGGTCGCAATCAGCCCCAGCATTTT. Its protein is CASSISGVGGRNQPQHF.

V is TRBV18 and J is TRBJ1-3, with no clear D. V was cut by 1 base and J by 0 bases, with 10 bases left in between. The CDR3 extends over 16 amino acids. Per germline, CDR1 KGHSH and CDR2 LQKENI. In DNA form, the CDR3 reads TGTGCCAGCTCACCACAGGCGGCCGACTCTGGAAACACCATATATTTT. This sequence encodes CASSPQAADSGNTIYF. Full variable domain (missing parts from reference TRBV18 and TRBJ1-3): NAGVMQNPRHLVRRRGQEARLRCSPMKGHSHVYWYRQLPEEGLKFMVYLQKENIIDESGMPKERFSAEFPKEGPSILRIQQVVRGDSAAYFCASSPQAADSGNTIYFGEGSWLTVV.

The J gene is TRBJ1-1, the V gene TRBV21-1; the table's TRBD1 call for D was not verified on the DNA. TRBV21-1 corresponds to a pseudogene. CDR3 length: 12 residues. CDR3 sequence reads: CASSSGTGGPFF. The CDR3 bases are TGTGCCAGCAGCTCCGGGACAGGGGGGCCTTTCTTT.

V usage is TRBV2 and J usage is TRBJ1-1; maybe TRBD1 (5 bases). This CDR3 has 14 residues. The germline gives CDR1 SNHLY, CDR2 FYNNEI. The V end lost 7 bases, the J end lost 6 bases, and 18 bases lay between the germline ends. As DNA, the CDR3 is TGTGCCAGCACGGTCATGGGAGGGGTCGCTGAAGCTTTCTTT. Its protein is CASTVMGGVAEAFF.

The V call is TRBV4-2, the J call TRBJ2-3; 9 bases match TRBD1. There are 18 residues in the CDR3. CDR1 and CDR2 from the germline V gene are LGHNA and YNFKEQ. Trimming cost V 3 bases and J 0 bases; bases outside gene matches: 10. The CDR3 protein is CASSQTLTGGGSTDTQYF. DNA of the CDR3: TGTGCCAGCAGCCAGACCTTGACAGGGGGTGGGAGCACAGATACGCAGTATTTT.